Presented here are 8 T cell receptor beta chains from one specimen sequenced in a study of beta chain features in type 1 diabetes (dated by TCRdb to about 2018). Study-level results and caveats: In all four CD4+ subsets, TCRB CDR3 length was moderately but significantly shorter in type 1 diabetes patients.

Library construction relied on the immunoSEQ multiplex PCR assay. The entire amount of isolated RNA was reverse transcribed using the High Capacity cDNA Reverse Transcription Kit, so the sequenced TCRB transcripts were expressed ones. Held by TCRdb, this immuneACCESS table contains in-frame sequences only and omits some clones. Under half of the omission traces to an unresolved V gene where checked; the cause of the rest is unknown. The sample table records about 170,000 clones; less than 9.5% of these occur just once. The top ten clones comprise approximately 0.93% of the sample. Antigens for these TCRs are unknown. Material for sequencing was central memory CD4+ T cells from blood. These receptors were obtained from a woman in her thirties or forties with type 1 diabetes.

The genes are TRBV7-2 and TRBJ2-7, with TRBD1 as a possible D gene (5 bases). With 6 bases removed from V and 5 bases from J, the gap between germline ends came to 17 bases. Per germline, CDR1 SGHTA and CDR2 FQGNSA. The CDR3 extends over 14 amino acids. The CDR3 loop is CASRFDPRVHEQYF. The DNA for the CDR3 is TGTGCCAGCAGATTCGACCCCAGGGTACACGAGCAGTACTTC.

This clone has ten or more counts. The chain joins TRBV11-1 to TRBJ2-1; TRBD2 matches at 8 bases. CDR1 SGHAT and CDR2 FQDESV come from the germline V gene (reference sequence). V shed 5 bases and J 12 bases; nucleotides not matched to a gene: 9. This CDR3 has 13 residues. The CDR3 DNA is TGTGCCAGCAGCGTCCTTCTAGCGGGTCGGCAGTTCTTC. Protein sequence: CASSVLLAGRQFF.

The chain employs TRBV7-7 and TRBJ2-5; TRBD1 matches 12 bases. Per the germline V gene, CDR1 is SSHAT and CDR2 is FNYEAQ (reference sequence). This CDR3 comprises 16 residues. V trimming: 5 bases; J trimming: 4 bases; junction bases outside the gene matches: 8. The CDR3 here is CASSPIGDRGRETQYF. For the CDR3, the DNA is TGTGCCAGCAGCCCAATAGGGGACAGGGGGCGAGAGACCCAGTACTTC.

This clone was counted a few times. This CDR3 is also generated by other DNA sequences in the sample. V usage is TRBV28 and J usage is TRBJ2-7; D ambiguous. CDR3 length equals 11 residues. Germline V CDR1 and CDR2: MDHEN, SYDVKM. Deletions cut 6 bases from V and 3 bases from J, with 6 bases between. The CDR3 region is CASRFNYEQYF. The CDR3 bases are TGTGCCAGCAGATTTAACTACGAGCAGTACTTC.

This clone was detected only a few times. The chain uses TRBV6-6 and TRBJ1-1, with a weak D call TRBD1 (6 bases). CDR1 is MNHNY and CDR2 is SVGAGI in the germline V gene (reference sequence). The CDR3 totals 14 residues. V was cut by 6 bases and J by 1 base, with 12 bases left in between. DNA for the CDR3: TGTGCCAGCAGGCGGGGGGCCGAGAACACTGAAGCTTTCTTT. Its translation is CASRRGAENTEAFF.

This clone came up many times. The chain combines TRBV30 with TRBJ2-7; 9 bases match TRBD2. The V and J ends lost 3 bases and 7 bases, in that order; junction bases with no gene match: 4. Per germline, CDR1 GTSNPN and CDR2 SVGIG (reference sequence). The CDR3 covers 12 residues. The chain's CDR3 is CAWSRLAGEQYF. CDR3 nucleotide sequence: TGTGCCTGGAGCCGGCTAGCGGGGGAGCAGTACTTC.

The rearrangement joins TRBV29-1 to TRBJ1-4, with a weak D call TRBD1 (5 bases). This CDR3 comprises 13 residues. V dropped 5 bases and J dropped 7 bases, with 14 bases sitting between them. In germline, CDR1 is SQVTM, CDR2 ANQGSEA. The CDR3 sequence is CSVQGNIGEKLFF. The CDR3 DNA follows: TGCAGCGTTCAGGGAAACATAGGTGAAAAACTGTTTTTT.

This clone was observed many times. This sequence joins TRBV19 and TRBJ2-1, with a weak D call TRBD2 (6 bases). V lost 6 bases, J lost 9 bases, and 15 bases lay in between. The CDR3 is made up of 13 amino acids. Germline V gene lookup returns CDR1 LNHDA and CDR2 SQIVND (reference sequence). The CDR3, as DNA: TGTGCCAGTAGAGAAAGAGAGGGAGGTGAGCAGTTCTTC. This translates into CASREREGGEQFF.